The 18 T cell receptor beta chains listed next were all sequenced from one sample in a study of cytomegalovirus exposure and HLA in healthy donors. The protocol was immunoSEQ multiplex PCR, while the TCRdb copy is restricted to in-frame clones and leaves out a portion. The sample lists approximately 160,000 clones, roughly nine tenths occurring once. Sequenced: PBMCs. These receptors originate from a woman aged 30 to 39 in good health and CMV-seronegative.

This sequence joins TRBV7-9 and TRBJ1-2; 10 nucleotides match TRBD1. This CDR3 is built from 17 residues. Germline V gene lookup returns CDR1 SEHNR and CDR2 FQNEAQ (reference sequence). The V and J ends lost 3 bases and 8 bases, in that order; junction bases with no gene match: 15. The CDR3 protein is CASSFLVSRRQGAGYTF. The CDR3 nucleotides read TGTGCCAGCAGCTTCCTGGTTTCTAGGAGACAGGGGGCGGGCTACACCTTC. The full variable domain, in which reference TRBV7-9 and TRBJ1-2 provide the parts outside the CDR3, is DTGVSQNPRHKITKRGQNVTFRCDPISEHNRLYWYRQTLGQGPEFLTYFQNEAQLEKSRLLSDRFSAERPKGSFSTLEIQRTEQGDSAMYLCASSFLVSRRQGAGYTFGSGTRLTVV.

The V gene is TRBV18, the J gene TRBJ2-1, with 8 positions matching TRBD1. The trim removed 6 bases at V and 7 bases at J, leaving 11 bases unmatched. The CDR3 consists of 15 residues. Germline assignment: CDR1 KGHSH and CDR2 LQKENI. For the CDR3, the DNA is TGTGCCAGCTCCCCTCGACAGGGGACGGGGAATGAGCAGTTCTTC. Its translation: CASSPRQGTGNEQFF.

This chain connects TRBV7-9 to TRBJ1-2; a possible D gene is TRBD1 (5 bases). Per germline, CDR1 SEHNR and CDR2 FQNEAQ (reference sequence). The CDR3 runs 15 residues. Deletions cut 2 bases from V and 3 bases from J, with 13 bases between. The CDR3 bases are TGTGCCAGCAGCTTAAATGTTGGGGGTCACTATGGCTACACCTTC. It translates to CASSLNVGGHYGYTF.

CDR3: CASSGSGAHANYGYTF. CDR3 DNA sequence: TGTGCCAGCAGTGGGTCAGGGGCCCATGCTAACTATGGCTACACCTTC. The chain employs TRBV6-1 and TRBJ1-2; D is possibly TRBD1 (6 bases). Germline loops: CDR1 MNHNS, CDR2 SASEGT. V was shortened by 4 bases and J by 0 bases, with 15 bases between the two germline ends. The CDR3 covers 16 residues.

This CDR3 is CATSKRTGHGYTF. CDR3 DNA: TGTGCCACCAGCAAGCGGACAGGGCACGGCTACACCTTC. The chain carries TRBV15 and TRBJ1-2, with 8 bases lining up with TRBD1. V lost 4 bases to trimming and J lost 8 bases; unmatched junction nucleotides: 6. Germline CDR1 is LNHNV and CDR2 is YYDKDF (reference sequence). The CDR3 extends over 13 amino acids.

The chain uses TRBV27 and TRBJ2-1, with D possibly being TRBD2 (6 bases). The CDR3 is made up of 16 amino acids. V was shortened by 5 bases and J by 4 bases, with 18 bases between the two germline ends. Germline loops: CDR1 MNHEY, CDR2 SMNVEV (reference sequence). In DNA form, the CDR3 reads TGTGCCAGCAGTCCCTCCGCCGGGGAGGAATACAATGAGCAGTTCTTC. Protein product: CASSPSAGEEYNEQFF.

This clone was seen at least ten times. The chain is built from TRBV6-4 and TRBJ2-1, with 9 bases that match TRBD1. CDR3 length: 14 amino acids. Germline V gene sequence: CDR1 MRHNA, CDR2 SNTAGT. V was clipped by 0 bases and J by 6 bases; unmatched bases: 0. The CDR3 sequence is CASSDSTGGNEQFF. CDR3 sequence (DNA): TGTGCCAGCAGTGACTCGACAGGGGGCAATGAGCAGTTCTTC.

This clone was seen only a few times. J is TRBJ2-7 and V is TRBV4-2; D is possibly TRBD1 or TRBD2 (6 bases each). Germline assignment: CDR1 LGHNA and CDR2 YNFKEQ. The CDR3 has 16 amino acids. Trimming took off 4 bases at V and 0 bases at J, with 16 bases between the two ends. In DNA, the CDR3 is TGTGCCAGCAGCCCCGCCGTGGGGGGCGGCTCCTACGAGCAGTACTTC. It encodes CASSPAVGGGSYEQYF.

In its sample, this clone was seen once. The CDR3, as DNA: TGTGCCAGCAGTTTAGGCCCGGGGGCAGGGGAGCAGTTCTTC. Protein: CASSLGPGAGEQFF. This sequence joins TRBV27 and TRBJ2-1; D tentatively reads TRBD1 or TRBD2 (6 bases each). Per the germline V gene, CDR1 is MNHEY and CDR2 is SMNVEV (reference sequence). V lost 2 bases and J 10 bases, leaving 15 bases between the germline ends. This CDR3 spans 14 amino acids.

This chain uses TRBV27 with TRBJ2-1; perhaps D is TRBD1 or TRBD2 (5 bases each). CDR3 size: 15 residues. Trimming stripped 5 bases from V and 4 bases from J, with 15 bases between. Germline V CDR1 and CDR2: MNHEY, SMNVEV (reference sequence). CDR3 nucleotides: TGTGCCAGCAGTCTAATCAGGGACGGGTACAATGAGCAGTTCTTC. Translation: CASSLIRDGYNEQFF.

The V call is TRBV4-3, the J call TRBJ1-2; 8 bases align to TRBD1. The CDR3 runs to 14 residues. CDR1 and CDR2 (germline): LGHNA, YSLEER. J lost 7 bases, V lost 2 bases, and 6 bases had no gene match. The CDR3, as DNA: TGCGCCAGCAGCCAACCGACAGGGGTTGGTGGCTACACCTTC. This sequence encodes CASSQPTGVGGYTF.

J is TRBJ2-7 and V is TRBV2, with D unclear. The germline V gene encodes CDR1 SNHLY and CDR2 FYNNEI. V lost 4 bases, J lost 0 bases, and 10 bases lay in between. The CDR3 sequence is 14 residues long. DNA for the CDR3: TGTGCCAGCAGTGCCACAGAGAGCTCCTACGAGCAGTACTTC. This sequence encodes CASSATESSYEQYF.

This chain uses TRBV6-1 with TRBJ1-5; TRBD1 agrees at 7 bases. V was clipped by 6 bases and J by 2 bases; unmatched bases: 7. Germline CDR1 reads MNHNS; CDR2 reads SASEGT. CDR3 size: 15 residues. CDR3 protein: CASRPTGYGNQPQHF. CDR3 nucleotides: TGTGCCAGCAGACCGACAGGGTATGGCAATCAGCCCCAGCATTTT.

This sequence joins TRBV7-9 and TRBJ2-3; tentatively, D is TRBD2 (7 bases). Germline V CDR1 and CDR2: SEHNR, FQNEAQ (reference sequence). This CDR3 comprises 17 residues. V gave up 5 bases and J gave up 7 bases, with 25 bases separating them. CDR3 loop: CASSPSSGGRDQNTQYF. The CDR3 region has the DNA TGTGCCAGCAGCCCCAGTTCCGGGGGGCGCGATCAGAATACGCAGTATTTT.

The genes are TRBV28 and TRBJ1-1; TRBD1 might be the D (5 bases). Germline V lookup: CDR1 MDHEN, CDR2 SYDVKM. The CDR3 has 17 residues. V lost 3 bases and J 4 bases, leaving 21 bases between the germline ends. The CDR3 DNA is TGTGCCAGCAGTTTTCCGAGGCCGGGGGTGAGTCTCACTGAAGCTTTCTTT. It specifies CASSFPRPGVSLTEAFF. Based on the CDR3 plus reference TRBV28 and TRBJ1-1, the full variable domain is DVKVTQSSRYLVKRTGEKVFLECVQDMDHENMFWYRQDPGLGLRLIYFSYDVKMKEKGDIPEGYSVSREKKERFSLILESASTNQTSMYLCASSFPRPGVSLTEAFFGQGTRLTVV.

This clone was seen only a few times. CDR3 sequence: CASSQGQGARNQPQHF. As DNA, the CDR3 is TGTGCCAGCAGCCAAGGGCAGGGCGCGCGCAATCAGCCCCAGCATTTT. The V and J genes are TRBV4-2 and TRBJ1-5, with D perhaps TRBD1 (5 bases). V was pared by 1 base and J by 2 bases, with 12 bases between. CDR1 LGHNA and CDR2 YNFKEQ come from the germline V gene. The length of the CDR3 is 16 residues.

This chain connects TRBV5-8 to TRBJ2-3; maybe TRBD1 (6 bases). The CDR3 has 14 amino acids. V lost 3 bases, J lost 1 base, and 9 bases lay in between. Germline V lookup: CDR1 SGHTS, CDR2 YDEGEE. The CDR3 loop reads CASSSRTGTDTQYF. DNA of the CDR3: TGTGCCAGCAGCTCAAGGACAGGCACAGATACGCAGTATTTT.

This clone was seen more than once but under ten times. The rearrangement joins TRBV7-2 to TRBJ2-1, with D unclear. Trimming took 6 bases from V and 5 from J, leaving 14 bases between them. The CDR3 loop spans 14 amino acids. CDR1 is SGHTA, CDR2 FQGNSA, per germline. CDR3 amino acids: CASRVSELHNEQFF. In nucleotides, the CDR3 is TGTGCCAGCAGAGTTTCGGAACTCCACAATGAGCAGTTCTTC.